This T cell receptor (beta chain) was sequenced during a study of regulatory T cells in long-lasting Graves disease. Time point noted: newly diagnosed GD, antithyroid drugs for less than 3 months. After RNA was extracted from PBMCs, the TCR library was made from it. Building of the TCR beta libraries involved iRepertoire HTBI primers and Arm-PCR of CDR3 regions. TCRdb called the multiplex PCR reads again in MiXCR, with one record for every CDR3 protein. The table lists about 500,000 distinct CDR3 sequences, approximately 12% of them singletons. This clonotype was observed a few times. Between the trimmed V and J ends, which lost 6 bases and 3 bases, there was a span of 19 bases. Germline CDR1 SGHRS, CDR2 YFSETQ. The CDR3 totals 16 residues. These data were also filed under a second study, of T cells in Graves' hyperthyroidism and ophthalmopathy.

This sequence was found in a woman aged 25 to 45 with Graves disease. Sequences were derived from peripheral blood mononuclear cells (PBMCs), sampled at new diagnosis, from a patient treated with antithyroid drugs. V usage is TRBV5-1 and J usage is TRBJ2-1; weak D call: TRBD2 (7 bases). CDR3 amino acids: CASNRGGGGGYNEQFF. The CDR3 bases are TGCGCCAGCAACCGGGGAGGGGGGGGAGGCTACAATGAGCAGTTCTTC.